The present T cell receptor (beta chain) was sequenced within a study of T cell repertoires in cytomegalovirus infection. Overall study context: Both recently identified HLA-C-restricted and well-studied HLA-B-restricted CMV epitopes were used in the study.

Comments on this clonotype: Its antigen is unidentified.

Germline V lookup: CDR1 SGHTA, CDR2 FQGNSA. Trimming cost V 5 bases and J 4 bases, with 15 bases left between them. The CDR3 is 14 amino acids. TCRdb called the reads again in MiXCR, with one record for every CDR3 protein. Of a few hundred thousand distinct CDR3 sequences listed, about 35% are singletons. The receptor comes from a human donor in good health (CMV status not recorded). Some clones in this sample may be carry-over from other donors' samples. The chain links TRBV7-2 to TRBJ2-7; D possibly corresponds to TRBD1 (6 bases). The sequencing used cultured PBMCs, collected from culture after CMV antigen stimulation. Here the CDR3 reads CASSQPDRTYEQYF. The CDR3 bases are TGTGCCAGCAGCCAGCCGGACAGAACGTACGAGCAGTACTTC.